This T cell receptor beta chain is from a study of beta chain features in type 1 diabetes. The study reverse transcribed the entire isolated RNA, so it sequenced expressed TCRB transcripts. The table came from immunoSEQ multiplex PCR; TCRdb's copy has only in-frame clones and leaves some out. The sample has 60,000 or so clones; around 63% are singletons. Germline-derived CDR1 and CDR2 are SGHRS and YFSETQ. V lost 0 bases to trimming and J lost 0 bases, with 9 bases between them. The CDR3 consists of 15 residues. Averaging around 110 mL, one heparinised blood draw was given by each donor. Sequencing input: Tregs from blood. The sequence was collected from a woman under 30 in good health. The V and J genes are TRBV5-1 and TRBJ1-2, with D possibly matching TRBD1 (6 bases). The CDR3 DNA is TGCGCCAGCAGCTTGGGGACAGCTCCTAACTATGGCTACACCTTC. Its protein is CASSLGTAPNYGYTF.